This T cell receptor beta chain originates from a study of T cell repertoires in cytomegalovirus infection. TCRdb itself ran the reads through MiXCR, one entry per CDR3 protein. The table records around 110,000 distinct CDR3 sequences, about 9.5% of them present only once. Comment on this clonotype: The antigen remains undetermined.

J lost 8 bases, V lost 1 base, and 10 bases had no gene match. CDR1 is DFQATT and CDR2 is SNEGSKA in the germline V gene (reference sequence). This CDR3 has 15 amino acids. The rearrangement joins TRBV20-1 to TRBJ2-1; 8 bases are a match to TRBD2. The specimen sequenced was PBMCs, sequenced either directly or after in vitro stimulation (not recorded which). This receptor was obtained from a human donor in good health (CMV status not recorded). Some clones in this sample may be carry-over from other donors' samples. The chain's CDR3 is CSARGREGPGYEQFF. In nucleotides, the CDR3 is TGCAGTGCTAGAGGACGGGAGGGCCCCGGCTATGAGCAGTTCTTC.